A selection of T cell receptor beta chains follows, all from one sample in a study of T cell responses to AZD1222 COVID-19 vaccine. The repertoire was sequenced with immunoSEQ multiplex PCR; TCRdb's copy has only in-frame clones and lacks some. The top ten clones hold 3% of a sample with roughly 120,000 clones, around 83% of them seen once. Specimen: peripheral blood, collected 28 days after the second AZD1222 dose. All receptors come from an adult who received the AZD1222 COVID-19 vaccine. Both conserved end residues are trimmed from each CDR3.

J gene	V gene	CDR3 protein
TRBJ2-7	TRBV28	ASRLRDRGTYEQY
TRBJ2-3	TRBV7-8	ASSSLSGVTDTQY
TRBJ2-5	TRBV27	ASSRLAAGETQY
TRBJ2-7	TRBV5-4	ASSLDNYEQY
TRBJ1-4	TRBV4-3	ASSQARAAGEKLF
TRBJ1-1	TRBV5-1	ASSIQLGNLNTEAF
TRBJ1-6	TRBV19	ASSIVNSPLH
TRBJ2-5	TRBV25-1	ASSEGAQETQY
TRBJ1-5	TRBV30	AWSIGPNQPQH
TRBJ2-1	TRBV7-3	ASSLMTSADEQF
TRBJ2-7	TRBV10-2	ARPAQFPGEQY
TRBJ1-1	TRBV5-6	ASSSDPGWAF
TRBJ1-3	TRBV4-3	ASSQDKQGLENTIY
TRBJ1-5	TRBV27	ASSFVGQPQH
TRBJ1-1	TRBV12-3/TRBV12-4	ASSLSIAEAF
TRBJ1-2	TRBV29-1	SVMTGIRFGYT
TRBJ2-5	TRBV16	ASSQFGEGETQY
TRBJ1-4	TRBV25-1	ASSDPGDEKLF
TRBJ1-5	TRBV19	ASSKEDQPQH
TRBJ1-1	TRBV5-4	ASSFVAGTNTEAF
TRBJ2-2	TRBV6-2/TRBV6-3	ASSYLDRVRTGELF
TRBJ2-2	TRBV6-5	ASSYSYRGRTGELF
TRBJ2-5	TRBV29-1	SGGVIQETQY
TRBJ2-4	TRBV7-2	ASTKSKNIQY
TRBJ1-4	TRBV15	ATSRAFWTVNEKLF
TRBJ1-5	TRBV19	ASRAGEYQPQH
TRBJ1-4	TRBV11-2	ASRNLGTANEKLF
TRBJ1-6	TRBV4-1	ASSGQASPLH
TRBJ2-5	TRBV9	ASSLSRGETQY
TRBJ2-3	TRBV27	ASSLSGAPGVADTQY
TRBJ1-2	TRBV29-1	SVETGTNYGYT
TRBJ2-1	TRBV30	AWTPLAGGMGEQF
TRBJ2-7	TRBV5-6	ASSLGWTGTYEQY
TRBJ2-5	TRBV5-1	ASSLEGVETQY
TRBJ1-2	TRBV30	ALTKTGGYGYT
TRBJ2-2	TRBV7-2	ASSPNRQSLNTGELF
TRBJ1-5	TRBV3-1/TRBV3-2	ASSRTVDTSQPQH
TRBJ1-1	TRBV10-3	AISEGETEAF
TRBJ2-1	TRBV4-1	ASSQEGAGSSYNEQF
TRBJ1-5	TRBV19	ASSTIPTGIHSNQPQH
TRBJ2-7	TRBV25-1	AMGVRGSYEQY
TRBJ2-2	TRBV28	ASSGDLFSTGELF
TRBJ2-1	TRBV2	ASSQTTAYNEQF
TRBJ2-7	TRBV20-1	SHSGAGEQY
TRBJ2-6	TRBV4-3	ASSQDLGSGANVLT
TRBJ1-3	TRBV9	ASSAGQGPRSGNTIY
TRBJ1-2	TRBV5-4	ASSFRFSREGYT
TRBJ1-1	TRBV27	ASSLGVRAEAF